A selection of T cell receptor beta chains follows, all from one sample in a study of Ad26.COV2.S vaccination and SARS-CoV-2 variants. Profiled with immunoSEQ multiplex PCR; TCRdb holds only in-frame clones, not every one. The sample contains about 350,000 clones, more than 75% of which appear only once. Material: peripheral blood, obtained in a trial of Ad26.COV2.S vaccine versus placebo. The source of these receptors is a person between 18 and 59 years old who received the Ad26.COV2.S COVID-19 vaccine or a placebo. Each CDR3 is given without its conserved first and last residue.

J gene: TRBJ2-1; V gene: TRBV11-2; CDR3 protein: ASSFLAGGMDEQF
J gene: TRBJ2-3; V gene: TRBV9; CDR3 protein: ASSVDGHMADTQY
J gene: TRBJ2-3; V gene: TRBV18; CDR3 protein: ASSPWGTDTQY
J gene: TRBJ2-3; V gene: TRBV7-9; CDR3 protein: ASSLPEGTDSTDTQY
J gene: TRBJ2-2; V gene: TRBV6-5; CDR3 protein: ASSYGQPNTGELF
J gene: TRBJ2-7; V gene: TRBV11-3; CDR3 protein: ASSLGDREQY
J gene: TRBJ2-1; V gene: TRBV11-2; CDR3 protein: ASSLIGYNEQF
J gene: TRBJ1-2; V gene: TRBV6-2/TRBV6-3; CDR3 protein: ASSYPRGDYGYT
J gene: TRBJ1-5; V gene: TRBV27; CDR3 protein: ASSLGGGGNQPQH
J gene: TRBJ2-2; V gene: TRBV19; CDR3 protein: ASTSIERDGPGELF
J gene: TRBJ2-1; V gene: TRBV10-3; CDR3 protein: AISESGQGVDEQF
J gene: TRBJ1-6; V gene: TRBV9; CDR3 protein: ASSVGQGKPPLH
J gene: TRBJ2-2; V gene: TRBV5-4; CDR3 protein: ASSLYGTGELF
J gene: TRBJ1-2; V gene: TRBV6-2/TRBV6-3; CDR3 protein: ASSREGQSYGYT
J gene: TRBJ1-4; V gene: TRBV4-3; CDR3 protein: ASSQRQGAKNEKLF
J gene: TRBJ2-7; V gene: TRBV7-6; CDR3 protein: ASSFIGYEQY
J gene: TRBJ2-3; V gene: TRBV10-1; CDR3 protein: ASSLTGTDTQY
J gene: TRBJ1-2; V gene: TRBV18; CDR3 protein: ASSPPGQGADYGYT
J gene: TRBJ2-3; V gene: TRBV4-1; CDR3 protein: ASSRSLGGDTQY
J gene: TRBJ2-2; V gene: TRBV27; CDR3 protein: ASSPMEGWTGELF
J gene: TRBJ1-1; V gene: TRBV7-9; CDR3 protein: ASRSRQGGTEAF
J gene: TRBJ2-5; V gene: TRBV24-1; CDR3 protein: ATSSGRGQETQY